This T cell receptor (beta chain) was recorded in a study of blood T cell repertoires in COVID-19. Details on this clone: This sample includes further DNA sequences coding for the same CDR3.

Method: immunoSEQ multiplex PCR; TCRdb's copy keeps in-frame clones and lacks some. The sample records 350,000 to 400,000 clones, 65% to 90% being singletons. The germline V and J ends were trimmed by 5 bases and 1 base, with 8 bases remaining between them. The CDR3 covers 14 residues. In germline, CDR1 is SEHNR, CDR2 FQNEAQ (reference sequence). The source of this sequence is a woman aged 60-75 years with COVID-19, enrolled during active disease. The gene calls are TRBV7-9 and TRBJ2-2; D gene ambiguous. The specimen sequenced was peripheral blood. This chain's CDR3 is CASSLRQNTGELFF. The CDR3 DNA sequence: TGTGCCAGCAGCCTACGACAGAACACCGGGGAGCTGTTTTTT.